The next 24 T cell receptor beta chains were all read from a single sample in a study of a mutant IDH1 vaccine in newly diagnosed glioma. Their specific antigens are unknown. The sample's time point: week 23, last vaccination. Doses of 300 ug of mutant IDH1 20-mer peptide were given with topical imiquimod. TCRdb's copy holds only in-frame clones and misses some; the assay was immunoSEQ multiplex PCR. The table shows some 40,000 clones, with roughly 79% occurring only once. The specimen comprised PBMCs, sampled from a glioma patient whose treatment included an IDH1 peptide vaccine. The receptors were gathered from a man aged 40-55 years with glioma.

This rearrangement joins TRBV5-1 to TRBJ2-3, with D tentatively TRBD1 or TRBD2 (6 bases each). The ends were cut back, 7 bases at V and 2 bases at J, with 23 bases in the middle. CDR3 length equals 17 residues. Germline CDR1 SGHRS, CDR2 YFSETQ. CDR3 loop: CASHRPEGGFDTDTQYF. As DNA, the CDR3 is TGCGCCAGCCATCGGCCCGAGGGGGGCTTCGACACAGATACGCAGTATTTT.

In this sample, this clone turned up once. V gene TRBV7-9 combines with J gene TRBJ2-3; 15 bases agree with TRBD2. The CDR3 has 18 residues. Germline V CDR1 and CDR2: SEHNR, FQNEAQ (reference sequence). The trim removed 5 bases at V and 0 bases at J, leaving 6 bases unmatched. The CDR3, as DNA: TGTGCCAGCAGCCGTCGGACTAGCGGGAGGGGGAGCACAGATACGCAGTATTTT. It encodes CASSRRTSGRGSTDTQYF. Together with reference TRBV7-9 and TRBJ2-3, the CDR3 gives the full variable domain: DTGVSQNPRHKITKRGQNVTFRCDPISEHNRLYWYRQTLGQGPEFLTYFQNEAQLEKSRLLSDRFSAERPKGSFSTLEIQRTEQGDSAMYLCASSRRTSGRGSTDTQYFGPGTRLTVL.

The chain uses TRBV19 and TRBJ2-3; 11 positions agree with TRBD2. With V trimmed by 2 bases and J by 7 bases, 5 bases remained unmatched. The CDR3 loop spans 15 amino acids. CDR1 is LNHDA and CDR2 is SQIVND in the germline V gene (reference sequence). The DNA for the CDR3 is TGTGCCAGTAGTATACAACTAGCGGGGGCTAATACGCAGTATTTT. Protein product: CASSIQLAGANTQYF.

The CDR3: CATSRDSLDRARGYTF. CDR3 DNA sequence: TGTGCCACCAGCAGAGATAGCCTCGACAGGGCGCGTGGCTACACCTTC. The V call is TRBV15, the J call TRBJ1-2, with 7 bases lining up with TRBD1. The CDR3 is made up of 16 amino acids. The trim removed 0 bases at V and 7 bases at J, leaving 11 bases unmatched. Germline CDR1 and CDR2: LNHNV and YYDKDF (reference sequence).

This clone was found a few times. The chain carries TRBV2 and TRBJ1-5; D possibly corresponds to TRBD1 (5 bases). Germline V gives CDR1 SNHLY, CDR2 FYNNEI. This CDR3 spans 12 amino acids. Trimming cost V 7 bases and J 6 bases, with 10 bases left between them. The CDR3 reads CASNRGAQPQHF. In DNA form, the CDR3 reads TGTGCCAGCAATAGGGGAGCTCAGCCCCAGCATTTT. The full variable domain, with the rest looked up from reference TRBV2 and TRBJ1-5, is EPEVTQTPSHQVTQMGQEVILRCVPISNHLYFYWYRQILGQKVEFLVSFYNNEISEKSEIFDDQFSVERPDGSNFTLKIRSTKLEDSAMYFCASNRGAQPQHFGDGTRLSIL.

This clone has just a few counts. The rearrangement joins TRBV7-3 to TRBJ2-3; D might be TRBD2 (5 bases). This CDR3 contains 14 residues. Trimming pared 1 base from V and 8 bases from J, leaving 13 bases between. The germline V gene encodes CDR1 SGHTA and CDR2 FQGTGA. CDR3 in amino acids: CASSLRSGAGTQYF. The CDR3 coding sequence is TGTGCCAGCAGCTTAAGGAGCGGTGCGGGTACGCAGTATTTT.

This chain joins TRBV7-8 and TRBJ2-7; 10 positions match TRBD2. The V gene's germline CDR1 is SGHVS and CDR2 FQNEAQ. V lost 2 bases, J lost 2 bases, and 3 bases stayed unmatched. This CDR3 is 15 amino acids long. The chain's CDR3 is CASSLRTSGPYEQYF. The CDR3 coding sequence is TGTGCCAGCAGCTTAAGGACTAGCGGACCCTACGAGCAGTACTTC. The variable domain in full, with the rest retrieved from reference TRBV7-8 and TRBJ2-7, is GAGVSQSPRYKVAKRGQDVALRCDPISGHVSLFWYQQALGQGPEFLTYFQNEAQLDKSGLPSDRFFAERPEGSVSTLKIQRTQQEDSAVYLCASSLRTSGPYEQYFGPGTRLTVT.

This clone was seen a single time. J is TRBJ1-2 and V is TRBV6-4; D perhaps matches TRBD1 (5 bases). CDR3 size: 13 residues. Germline assignment: CDR1 MRHNA and CDR2 SNTAGT. Between the trimmed V and J ends, which lost 9 bases and 4 bases, there was a span of 15 bases. The CDR3 loop is CASSKGRAYGYTF. The CDR3 bases are TGTGCCAGTAGCAAGGGGCGGGCCTATGGCTACACCTTC.

The chain couples TRBV5-4 to TRBJ2-5; 7 bases align to TRBD2. Germline V gives CDR1 SGHNT, CDR2 YYREEE (reference sequence). After removal of 4 bases from V and 4 bases from J, the junction contained 10 bases not matched to a gene. This CDR3 spans 15 amino acids. The CDR3 here is CASSREAERVETQYF. The CDR3 nucleotides read TGTGCCAGCAGCCGGGAGGCTGAGCGGGTAGAGACCCAGTACTTC.

The chain links TRBV6-1 to TRBJ1-1; no definite D call. The germline V and J ends were trimmed by 6 bases and 11 bases, with 16 bases remaining between them. Germline CDR1 and CDR2: MNHNS and SASEGT. This CDR3 is 12 amino acids long. The CDR3 DNA is TGTGCCAGCAGACCGGGCTACTACGACGCTTTCTTT. This translates into CASRPGYYDAFF.

The rearrangement links TRBV19 to TRBJ2-1, with 14 bases that match TRBD2. Trimming removed 7 bases from V and 0 bases from J; junction bases left unmatched: 8. Germline CDR1 reads LNHDA; CDR2 reads SQIVND (reference sequence). The length of the CDR3 is 18 residues. In DNA form, the CDR3 reads TGTGCCAGTACCCGAGGGACTAGCGGGGGTAGCTCCTACAATGAGCAGTTCTTC. Encoded protein: CASTRGTSGGSSYNEQFF.

The V and J genes are TRBV4-1 and TRBJ2-1, with TRBD2 matching over 12 bases. Per germline, CDR1 MGHRA and CDR2 YSYEKL. V lost 0 bases, J lost 4 bases, and 7 bases stayed unmatched. This CDR3 contains 18 residues. As DNA, the CDR3 is TGCGCCAGCAGCCAAGATCGGACTAGCGGGACGTTATACAATGAGCAGTTCTTC. It yields the protein CASSQDRTSGTLYNEQFF.

This clone was observed a handful of times. V and J are TRBV7-8 and TRBJ1-5; 8 bases fit TRBD1. The CDR3 has 15 amino acids. With 0 bases clipped from V and 5 bases from J, the junction kept 3 bases outside the gene matches. Germline CDR1 and CDR2: SGHVS and FQNEAQ. The CDR3 coding sequence is TGTGCCAGCAGCTTAGCCCAGACAGGGGATCAGCCCCAGCATTTT. Its translation is CASSLAQTGDQPQHF.

The rearrangement joins TRBV4-2 to TRBJ1-1, with TRBD1 matching over 8 bases. The germline gives CDR1 LGHNA, CDR2 YNFKEQ. V was pared by 10 bases and J by 1 base, with 8 bases of the junction left unmatched. This CDR3 comprises 14 residues. The CDR3 here is CATGTGGANTEAFF. DNA for the CDR3: TGTGCCACCGGGACAGGAGGAGCGAACACTGAAGCTTTCTTT.

The chain recombines TRBV7-3 with TRBJ2-3; the match to TRBD2 covers 7 bases. The CDR3 is made up of 16 amino acids. The V segment lost 1 base and the J segment 5 bases; nucleotides outside the gene matches: 9. The germline V gene has CDR1 SGHTA and CDR2 FQGTGA. The CDR3 sequence: CASSLKLGPGGDTQYF. The CDR3 DNA follows: TGTGCCAGCAGCTTAAAACTCGGGCCGGGGGGAGATACGCAGTATTTT.

Comment on this clone: Relative to the germline gene, one junction end is altered; a read error may explain this. The chain links TRBV7-9 to TRBJ1-2; D possibly corresponds to TRBD1 (6 bases). Germline CDR1 and CDR2: SEHNR and FQNEAQ (reference sequence). CDR3 length: 16 residues. The CDR3 sequence: CASSIATGKRDYGYTF. CDR3 DNA: TGTGCCAGCAGCATAGCCACAGGGAAGAGGGACTATGGCTACACCTTC.

This chain links TRBV5-4 with TRBJ2-2, with unresolved D. CDR3 length equals 13 residues. Trimming removed 0 bases at V and 5 bases at J, with 5 bases between. Germline CDR1 is SGHNT and CDR2 is YYREEE (reference sequence). CDR3 sequence (DNA): TGTGCCAGCAGCTTGGGCCGTACCGGGGAGCTGTTTTTT. As protein: CASSLGRTGELFF.

The chain uses TRBV28 and TRBJ2-6; D is unclear. This CDR3 comprises 15 residues. Germline CDR1 MDHEN, CDR2 SYDVKM. V lost 3 bases to trimming and J lost 2 bases, with 8 bases between them. The CDR3 bases are TGTGCCAGCAGTTTTAGAGGTCCTGGGGCCAACGTCCTGACTTTC. Its translation is CASSFRGPGANVLTF.

The V and J genes are TRBV5-4 and TRBJ2-7; the D gene is possibly TRBD1 (6 bases). There are 13 residues in the CDR3. Per germline, CDR1 SGHNT and CDR2 YYREEE (reference sequence). V lost 4 bases, J lost 4 bases, and 12 bases lay in between. The DNA for the CDR3 is TGTGCCAGCAGCACCCGGGACAATTACGAGCAGTACTTC. It is translated as CASSTRDNYEQYF.

V and J are TRBV7-2 and TRBJ2-3; 11 positions match TRBD2. The trim removed 5 bases at V and 4 bases at J, leaving 5 bases unmatched. The length of the CDR3 is 15 residues. Germline lookup yields CDR1 SGHTA and CDR2 FQGNSA. CDR3 in DNA: TGTGCCAGCAGCAATAGCGGGAGGGACGCAGATACGCAGTATTTT. This encodes CASSNSGRDADTQYF.

The rearrangement uses TRBV7-3 and TRBJ2-7; D is possibly TRBD1 or TRBD2 (5 bases each). The germline gives CDR1 SGHTA, CDR2 FQGTGA. Trimming removed 5 bases from V and 7 bases from J, with 18 bases in between. This CDR3 has 14 amino acids. The CDR3 loop reads CASSPSGAPGEQYF. The CDR3 nucleotides are TGTGCCAGCAGCCCAAGTGGGGCCCCGGGGGAGCAGTACTTC.

This clone is medium-sized (0.01 to 0.1%) by share. This chain joins TRBV20-1 and TRBJ2-1; D not resolved. Trimming took off 3 bases at V and 7 bases at J, with 7 bases between the two ends. The length of the CDR3 is 11 residues. Germline CDR1 DFQATT, CDR2 SNEGSKA (reference sequence). The CDR3 DNA reads TGCAGTGCTAGCACCTCTAATGAGCAGTTCTTC. Translating gives CSASTSNEQFF.

This chain joins TRBV4-3 and TRBJ2-3; D ambiguous. Germline assignment: CDR1 LGHNA and CDR2 YSLEER. This CDR3 spans 15 amino acids. With 0 bases removed from V and 2 bases from J, the gap between germline ends came to 9 bases. The CDR3 spells CASSQDGQDTDTQYF. The CDR3 region has the DNA TGCGCCAGCAGCCAAGATGGGCAGGACACAGATACGCAGTATTTT.

V and J are TRBV28 and TRBJ1-5; D gene ambiguous. The CDR3 totals 15 residues. Germline V gene data show CDR1 as MDHEN and CDR2 as SYDVKM. Trimming removed 8 bases from V and 0 bases from J, with 14 bases in between. The CDR3, as DNA: TGTGCCAGCGCCCGGGCGGAAATTAGCAATCAGCCCCAGCATTTT. Residues: CASARAEISNQPQHF.